This T cell receptor (beta chain) derives from a study of T cells in Graves' hyperthyroidism and ophthalmopathy (dated by TCRdb to the late 2010s). The study in broad terms: Peripheral blood was sampled at the time of initial diagnosis, prior to any treatment. A discovery cohort of about a hundred patients, about 40 with Graves' ophthalmopathy and approximately 55 with stable Graves' hyperthyroidism, was used to find distinguishing TCR V-J signatures. The 75 to 100 discovery patients were divided at random into training and test sets in a 7:3 ratio. Following sampling, methimazole starting at 30 mg daily was given to hyperthyroidism patients, and high-dose intravenous methylprednisolone was given to ophthalmopathy patients. TCR Vbeta CDR3 sequencing of 135 peripheral blood samples (43 ophthalmopathy, some 75 hyperthyroidism and approximately 17 progressor patients) is reported in the paper. Whether ophthalmopathy could be predicted prospectively was tested in an independent validation cohort made up of some 20 hyperthyroidism patients plus 17 patients who later progressed to ophthalmopathy. In addition, the study compared T-cell repertoires in thyroid tissue and in blood from a handful of Graves' hyperthyroidism patients. Points the paper makes about the study in general: Most expanded thyroid clonotypes (frequency above 0.001) were also detected in blood, suggesting blood repertoires may reflect thyroid immune responses. A model built on a 13 V-J signature distinguished ophthalmopathy from stable hyperthyroidism, reaching 85% to 90% sensitivity and around 81% specificity in cross-validation and 80%/75% in testing. Sample size was not statistically predetermined, and blinding of investigators to group allocation was not performed. In validation, progression to ophthalmopathy was predicted by the model with about 70% sensitivity and 72% to 80% specificity, a median of approximately 6.5 months before onset.

The hyperthyroidism patients were between 18 and 65 years old and newly diagnosed, with a disease duration of less than 2 months. The study excluded patients with uncontrolled infections, other autoimmune diseases, pregnancy or lactation. Diagnoses were based on clinical symptoms, serum thyroxine and TRAb, thyroid ultrasound and orbital computed tomography. For progressor patients, blood was drawn at the first diagnosis of hyperthyroidism, before any ophthalmopathy symptoms had appeared. PBMCs were separated from 10 ml of fresh peripheral blood using Ficoll-Paque density gradient centrifugation. Progressor patients were defined as those initially diagnosed with Graves' hyperthyroidism in whom ophthalmopathy developed during follow-up. Total RNA was extracted with Trizol reagent, and quality was checked on an Agilent 2100 Bioanalyzer. The TCR beta CDR3 regions were amplified from RNA transcripts. A first-round RT-PCR of the TCR CDR3 used the HTBI primer set with the Qiagen OneStep RT-PCR kit. The libraries were constructed in a second round of multiplex PCR and then size-selected and purified. The libraries were sequenced on an Illumina HiSeq2000 using paired-end 100 bp reads. Concerning the study's data processing: Raw data were processed with SOAPnuke, discarding reads with adapters, uncalled bases, mean Phred below 15, or no exact constant-primer or identifier match. COPE v1.2.5 was used to merge high-quality paired reads, and clonotypes were defined as unique nucleotide sequences. Clonotypes were aligned to IMGT TRBV, TRBD and TRBJ reference segments using MiTCR v1.1. Analysis was restricted to V-J combinations with a frequency above 0.0001, which covered just over 98% of repertoires. A TCS score was defined as the ratio between F50 (clonal expansion) and ExV (chaos), using BLOSUM62-based TCRdist between CDR3 peptides within each V-J. Welch's t-statistics and random forest reduced roughly 500 V-J features to 10 to 15, which were used in a naive Bayes classifier (R e1071). The raw public reads went through TCRdb reprocessing: fastp at Q25, MiXCR clone calling, in-frame beta chains kept. Records with the same CDR3 protein are collapsed into one entry carrying the most frequent genes and DNA. V and J calls and clone size were set by TCRdb, not the authors. This sample lists under 300,000 distinct CDR3 sequences; 20% to 25% were detected once. The ten largest make up about a quarter of the sample.

This clonotype was observed a few times. It has no known antigen specificity. No qualities accompany the bases; no much larger clone lies one base away. Sequencing was performed on blood. This clonotype was sampled from a man aged 40-49 years with Graves' hyperthyroidism that later progressed to Graves' ophthalmopathy.

The nucleotides are TGTGCCAGCAGTTTATTGGCCATCCAGACAGGGGGCGAAATTGGCTACACCTTC. This yields the protein CASSLLAIQTGGEIGYTF. This receptor chain uses TRBV27 and TRBJ1-2; 10 bases in the middle match TRBD1. The germline V gene (reference sequence) yields MNHEY for CDR1 and SMNVEV for CDR2. Trimmed from V: 1 base; trimmed from J: 7 bases; junction bases lacking a gene match: 15. Inclusive of the bounding cysteine and phenylalanine, the CDR3 is 18 residues long. Solely the CDR3 DNA is kept, with 54 bases framed from the first base.